One sample yielded the 21 T cell receptor beta chains listed below, sequenced in a study of cytomegalovirus exposure and HLA in healthy donors (dated by TCRdb to 2017 to 2019). The library was prepared using the immunoSEQ multiplex PCR assay. The table comes from immuneACCESS by way of TCRdb, which keeps in-frame sequences with V and J called. Part of the clones is missing from these tables; in studies checked, under half for an unresolved V gene and the rest for unknown reasons. The sample table contains about 98,000 clones; only one count was recorded for approximately 90% of them. The ten biggest clones cover 3% to 4% of the sample. Source material: PBMCs. The receptors originated from a woman between 25 and 40 years old in good health and CMV-seronegative.

The gene calls are TRBV11-3 and TRBJ1-6; 7 bases line up with TRBD1. The CDR3 extends over 15 amino acids. Trimming removed 1 base from V and 8 bases from J; junction bases left unmatched: 5. Per the germline V gene, CDR1 is SGHNT and CDR2 is YENEEA. CDR3: CASSLGGGAYSPLHF. The CDR3 DNA is TGTGCCAGCAGCTTAGGAGGGGGCGCTTATTCACCCCTCCACTTT.

This sequence joins TRBV9 and TRBJ1-2, with TRBD1 identical over 10 bases. This CDR3 region has 14 residues. V was pared by 0 bases and J by 6 bases, with 2 bases of the junction left unmatched. From germline, CDR1 is SGDLS and CDR2 YYNGEE. The CDR3 DNA reads as TGTGCCAGCAGCGTAGGACAGGGGGCACATGGCTACACCTTC. Its translation: CASSVGQGAHGYTF.

V gene TRBV5-4 combines with J gene TRBJ1-1, with TRBD1 matching over 7 bases. This CDR3 comprises 15 residues. Germline V CDR1 and CDR2: SGHNT, YYREEE (reference sequence). J was trimmed by 0 bases and V by 9 bases; bases with no gene match: 11. The CDR3 here is CATSGQLPMNTEAFF. DNA for the CDR3: TGTGCCACCTCGGGACAGCTACCCATGAACACTGAAGCTTTCTTT.

This rearrangement joins TRBV7-9 to TRBJ2-1, with 7 bases that match TRBD2. The germline V gene has CDR1 SEHNR and CDR2 FQNEAQ (reference sequence). CDR3 size: 16 residues. The ends lost 1 base at V and 2 bases at J; junction bases unmatched: 5. This CDR3 reads CASSLGSAGAYNEQFF. In DNA form, the CDR3 reads TGTGCCAGCAGCTTAGGATCCGCGGGAGCCTACAATGAGCAGTTCTTC.

The chain couples TRBV7-9 to TRBJ1-1; 7 bases match TRBD1. The V gene end was trimmed by 5 bases and the J gene end by 2 bases; junction bases not matched to a gene: 8. The germline gives CDR1 SEHNR, CDR2 FQNEAQ (reference sequence). This CDR3 is built from 15 residues. CDR3 in DNA: TGTGCCAGCAGCCTAGGACAGGTTACTAACACTGAAGCTTTCTTT. Amino acid sequence: CASSLGQVTNTEAFF.

The chain has TRBV27 and TRBJ1-5; D perhaps matches TRBD1 (5 bases). Germline V gene data show CDR1 as MNHEY and CDR2 as SMNVEV (reference sequence). Trimming removed 5 bases from V and 5 bases from J, with 13 bases in between. The CDR3 runs to 14 residues. The CDR3 protein is CASSIGTGDQPQHF. The CDR3 coding sequence is TGTGCCAGCAGTATCGGGACGGGAGATCAGCCCCAGCATTTT.

This rearrangement joins TRBV2 to TRBJ1-1; a weak D match, TRBD1 (5 bases). CDR3 length: 14 residues. Germline V gene sequence: CDR1 SNHLY, CDR2 FYNNEI. V was shortened by 4 bases and J by 11 bases, with 20 bases between the two germline ends. The CDR3 spells CASSAFTASGWAFF. Written as DNA, the CDR3 is TGTGCCAGCAGTGCATTCACAGCCTCAGGGTGGGCTTTCTTT.

This clone was found once. This chain links TRBV5-6 with TRBJ2-7, with 8 bases aligning to TRBD1. Germline V gene sequence: CDR1 SGHDT, CDR2 YYEEEE. The CDR3 extends over 17 amino acids. J was trimmed by 4 bases and V by 4 bases; bases with no gene match: 16. This CDR3 is CASSGRTGRALGYEQYF. CDR3 nucleotide sequence: TGTGCCAGCAGCGGACGGACAGGGCGGGCCCTAGGATACGAGCAGTACTTC.

The rearrangement links TRBV5-4 to TRBJ1-3; D unresolved. The germline V gene has CDR1 SGHNT and CDR2 YYREEE (reference sequence). V was shortened by 0 bases and J by 0 bases, with 7 bases between the two germline ends. The CDR3 spans 15 residues. The CDR3 here is CASSLESGSGNTIYF. The CDR3 DNA is TGTGCCAGCAGCTTGGAAAGCGGCTCTGGAAACACCATATATTTT. The entire variable domain, with the rest obtained from reference TRBV5-4 and TRBJ1-3, is as follows: ETGVTQSPTHLIKTRGQQVTLRCSSQSGHNTVSWYQQALGQGPQFIFQYYREEENGRGNFPPRFSGLQFPNYSSELNVNALELDDSALYLCASSLESGSGNTIYFGEGSWLTVV.

This rearrangement joins TRBV6-6 to TRBJ1-2, with 9 bases lining up with TRBD1. The CDR3 is made up of 15 amino acids. The V gene end was trimmed by 4 bases and the J gene end by 8 bases; junction bases not matched to a gene: 11. CDR1 is MNHNY and CDR2 is SVGAGI in the germline V gene (reference sequence). CDR3 loop: CASSFRDREFEGYTF. In DNA form, the CDR3 reads TGTGCCAGCAGTTTCCGGGACAGGGAATTCGAAGGCTACACCTTC.

The chain couples TRBV15 to TRBJ2-7; D unclear. V shed 3 bases and J shed 3 bases, with 15 bases lying between them. Germline CDR1 reads LNHNV; CDR2 reads YYDKDF (reference sequence). The CDR3 runs 15 residues. CDR3 amino acids: CATSSRRVTYYEQYF. The DNA for the CDR3 is TGTGCCACCAGCAGTCGCCGGGTTACGTACTACGAGCAGTACTTC.

The genes are TRBV14 and TRBJ1-1, with D unclear. Trimming took off 3 bases at V and 1 base at J, with 9 bases between the two ends. Germline loops: CDR1 SGHDN, CDR2 FVKESK. This CDR3 has 14 residues. In DNA, the CDR3 is TGTGCCAGCAGCCATCGAGGGTGGAACACTGAAGCTTTCTTT. Protein: CASSHRGWNTEAFF.

This clone was seen a handful of times. This chain connects TRBV7-9 to TRBJ2-1; the match to TRBD2 covers 13 bases. V shed 5 bases and J 7 bases; nucleotides not matched to a gene: 5. The CDR3 covers 15 residues. CDR1 is SEHNR and CDR2 is FQNEAQ in the germline V gene (reference sequence). As DNA, the CDR3 is TGTGCCAGCAGCCAACTAGCGGGGGGGCGGAATGAGCAGTTCTTC. Protein product: CASSQLAGGRNEQFF.

The rearrangement joins TRBV5-1 to TRBJ2-1, with D maybe TRBD2 (7 bases). CDR1 and CDR2 (germline): SGHRS, YFSETQ. V was pared by 4 bases and J by 10 bases, with 21 bases between. The CDR3 is 15 amino acids. The CDR3, as DNA: TGCGCCAGCAGCCTTCTTAAGGGGGGGCGGGACGAGCAGTTCTTC. Protein product: CASSLLKGGRDEQFF.

The genes are TRBV27 and TRBJ2-3; 7 nucleotides match TRBD2. Germline values: CDR1 MNHEY, CDR2 SMNVEV (reference sequence). The CDR3 totals 15 residues. J gave up 3 bases and V 3 bases, and 6 bases lay outside the gene matches. The CDR3 bases are TGTGCCAGCAGTTTTGGCGGGAGTGGGACAGATACGCAGTATTTT. The encoded protein is CASSFGGSGTDTQYF.

The chain employs TRBV20-1 and TRBJ1-2; 8 positions agree with TRBD1. Germline-derived CDR1 and CDR2 are DFQATT and SNEGSKA (reference sequence). There are 11 residues in the CDR3. Trimming at V came to 6 bases and at J to 6 bases, leaving 3 bases not matched to a gene. In nucleotides, the CDR3 is TGCAGTGCCGAACAGGGGGATGGCTACACCTTC. As protein: CSAEQGDGYTF.

V usage is TRBV6-1 and J usage is TRBJ2-7; D perhaps matches TRBD2 (6 bases). Trimming took 4 bases from V and 3 from J, leaving 10 bases between them. CDR1 MNHNS and CDR2 SASEGT come from the germline V gene. CDR3 length: 13 residues. In DNA, the CDR3 is TGTGCCAGCAGTGGGAGGGCAGTCTACGAGCAGTACTTC. It codes for CASSGRAVYEQYF.

The chain links TRBV2 to TRBJ2-3, with D maybe TRBD2 (6 bases). The V end lost 9 bases, the J end lost 5 bases, and 18 bases lay between the germline ends. The CDR3 is 14 residues long. The germline gives CDR1 SNHLY, CDR2 FYNNEI. The CDR3 DNA sequence: TGTGCCAGGGGGGGTGCGAATCGACAAGATACGCAGTATTTT. This encodes CARGGANRQDTQYF.

The chain couples TRBV11-1 to TRBJ1-1, with D possibly being TRBD1 (6 bases). V lost 1 base to trimming and J lost 4 bases, with 10 bases between them. Germline V CDR1 and CDR2: SGHAT, FQDESV (reference sequence). The CDR3 extends over 14 amino acids. CDR3 nucleotides: TGTGCCAGCAGCTTAGGACAGGTGGGCACTGAAGCTTTCTTT. This encodes CASSLGQVGTEAFF.

The chain has TRBV18 and TRBJ2-2; no definite D call. Per the germline V gene, CDR1 is KGHSH and CDR2 is LQKENI. The V end was cut by 4 bases, the J end by 0 bases, with 9 bases between. CDR3 size: 15 residues. The CDR3 is CASSREVPNTGELFF. Here the CDR3 DNA reads TGTGCCAGCTCACGCGAGGTCCCGAACACCGGGGAGCTGTTTTTT.

In its sample, this clone was seen a few times. The V gene is TRBV21-1, the J gene TRBJ1-2; the table's D gene call, TRBD1, was not cross checked with the DNA. TRBV21-1 is a recognized pseudogene. This CDR3 spans 14 amino acids. DNA of the CDR3: TGTGCCAGCAGCAAAGCCCAGGCAGCCTATGGCTACACCTTC. It codes for CASSKAQAAYGYTF.